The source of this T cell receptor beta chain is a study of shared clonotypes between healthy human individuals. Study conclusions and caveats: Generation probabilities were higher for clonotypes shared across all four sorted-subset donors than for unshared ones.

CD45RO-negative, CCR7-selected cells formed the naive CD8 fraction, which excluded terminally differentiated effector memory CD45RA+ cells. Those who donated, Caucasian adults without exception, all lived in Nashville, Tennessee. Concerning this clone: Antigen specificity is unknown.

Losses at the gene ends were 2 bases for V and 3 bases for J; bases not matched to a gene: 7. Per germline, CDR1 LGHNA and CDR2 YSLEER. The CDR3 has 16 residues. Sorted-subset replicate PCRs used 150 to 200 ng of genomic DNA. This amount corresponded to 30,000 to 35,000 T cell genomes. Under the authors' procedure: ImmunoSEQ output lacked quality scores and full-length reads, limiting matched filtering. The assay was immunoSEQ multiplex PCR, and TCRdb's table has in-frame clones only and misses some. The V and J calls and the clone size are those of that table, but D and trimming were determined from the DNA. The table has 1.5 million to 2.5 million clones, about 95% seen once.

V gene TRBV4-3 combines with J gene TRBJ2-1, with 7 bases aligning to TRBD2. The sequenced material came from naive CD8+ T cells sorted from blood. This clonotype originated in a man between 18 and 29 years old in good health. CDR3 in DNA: TGCGCCAGCAGCCAATCACTAGCGATCATCTACAATGAGCAGTTCTTC. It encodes CASSQSLAIIYNEQFF.